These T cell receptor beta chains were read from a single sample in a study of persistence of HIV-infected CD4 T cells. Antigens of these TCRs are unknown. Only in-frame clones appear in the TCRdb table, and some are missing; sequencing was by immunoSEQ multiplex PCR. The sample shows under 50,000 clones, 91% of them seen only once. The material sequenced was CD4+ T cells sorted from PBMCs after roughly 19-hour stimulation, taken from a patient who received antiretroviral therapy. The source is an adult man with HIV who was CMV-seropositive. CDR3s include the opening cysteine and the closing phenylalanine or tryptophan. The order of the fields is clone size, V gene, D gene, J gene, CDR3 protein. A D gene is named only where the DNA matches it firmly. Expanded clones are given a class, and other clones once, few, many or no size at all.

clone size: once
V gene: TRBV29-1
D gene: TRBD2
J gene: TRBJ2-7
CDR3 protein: CSVLRGGSYEQYF

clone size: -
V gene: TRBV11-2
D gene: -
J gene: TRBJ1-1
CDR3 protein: CASSLAENTEAFF

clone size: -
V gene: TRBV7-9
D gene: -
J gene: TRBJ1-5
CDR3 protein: CASAPGLTSNQPQHF

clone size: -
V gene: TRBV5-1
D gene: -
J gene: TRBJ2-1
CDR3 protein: CASSLAGLRANEQFF

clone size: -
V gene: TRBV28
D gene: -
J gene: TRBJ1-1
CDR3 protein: CASSSLGQKAFF

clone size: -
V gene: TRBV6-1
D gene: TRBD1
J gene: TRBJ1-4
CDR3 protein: CASSENRGGTEKLFF

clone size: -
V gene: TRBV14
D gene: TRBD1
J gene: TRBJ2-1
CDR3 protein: CASSYGTGSTYNEQFF

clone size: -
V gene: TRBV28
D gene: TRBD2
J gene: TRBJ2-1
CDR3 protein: CASSSLLGLAGEDEQFF

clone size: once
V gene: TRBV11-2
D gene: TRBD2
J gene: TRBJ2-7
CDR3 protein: CASSLVATSGGSTRGEQYF

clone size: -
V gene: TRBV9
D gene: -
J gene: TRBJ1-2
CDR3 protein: CASSEDYFYGYTF

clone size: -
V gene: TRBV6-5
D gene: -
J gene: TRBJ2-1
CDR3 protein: CARSSGPGDEQFF

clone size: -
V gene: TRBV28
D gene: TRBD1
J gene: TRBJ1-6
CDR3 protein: CASTQLPGTGNSPLHF

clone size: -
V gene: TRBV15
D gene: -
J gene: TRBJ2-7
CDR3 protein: CATSNDAARDEQYF

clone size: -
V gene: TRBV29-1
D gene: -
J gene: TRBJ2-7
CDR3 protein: CSVLSPVGTSVYEQYF

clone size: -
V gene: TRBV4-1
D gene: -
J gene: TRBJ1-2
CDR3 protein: CASSQGLARGLYGYTF

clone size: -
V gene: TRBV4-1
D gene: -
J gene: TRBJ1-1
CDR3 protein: CASSQGALSRENTEAFF

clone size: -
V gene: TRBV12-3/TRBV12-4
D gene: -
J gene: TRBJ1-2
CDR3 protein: CASSTELYGYTF

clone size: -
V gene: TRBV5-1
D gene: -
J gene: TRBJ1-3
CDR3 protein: CASSLEPGTGNTIYF

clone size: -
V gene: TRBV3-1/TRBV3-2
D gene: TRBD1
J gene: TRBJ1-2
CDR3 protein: CASSPRDRSYGYTF

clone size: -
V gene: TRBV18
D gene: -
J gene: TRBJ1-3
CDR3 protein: CASSPNRPGSTSGNTIYF

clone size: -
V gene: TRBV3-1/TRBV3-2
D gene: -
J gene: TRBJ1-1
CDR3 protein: CASSQAASRGMNTEAFF

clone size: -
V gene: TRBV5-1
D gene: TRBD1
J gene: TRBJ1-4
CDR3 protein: CASSVGQGEEKLFF

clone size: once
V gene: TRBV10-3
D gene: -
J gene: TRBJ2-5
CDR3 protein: CAISEVLAQETQYF

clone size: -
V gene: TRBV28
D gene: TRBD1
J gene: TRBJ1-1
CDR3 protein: CASSRQGKVAAFF

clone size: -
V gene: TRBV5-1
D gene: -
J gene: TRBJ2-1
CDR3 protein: CASSRELDKDNEQFF

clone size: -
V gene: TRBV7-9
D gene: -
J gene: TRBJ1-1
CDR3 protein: CASSLVGGETEAFF

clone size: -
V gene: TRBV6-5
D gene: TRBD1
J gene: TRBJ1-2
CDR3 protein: CASSNSGTGDDGYTF

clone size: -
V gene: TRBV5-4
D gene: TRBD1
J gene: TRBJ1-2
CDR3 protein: CASSSQVPGGKGGYTF

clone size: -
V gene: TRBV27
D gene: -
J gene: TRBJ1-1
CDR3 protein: CASSLSGLNTEAFF

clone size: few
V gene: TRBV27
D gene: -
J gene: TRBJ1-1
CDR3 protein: CASSLTGSWSTEAFF

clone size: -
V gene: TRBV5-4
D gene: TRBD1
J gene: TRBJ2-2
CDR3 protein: CASSFRQGANTGELFF

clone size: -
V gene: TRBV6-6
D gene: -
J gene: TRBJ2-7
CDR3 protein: CASSYWGPLDYEQYF

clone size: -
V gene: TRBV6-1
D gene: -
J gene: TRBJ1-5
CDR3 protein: CASSEQSSNQPQHF

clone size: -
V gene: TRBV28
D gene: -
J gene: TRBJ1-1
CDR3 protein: CASRSPPENTEAFF

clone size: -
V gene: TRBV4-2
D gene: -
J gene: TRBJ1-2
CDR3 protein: CASSQEGYGYTF

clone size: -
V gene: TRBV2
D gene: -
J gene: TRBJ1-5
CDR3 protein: CASKTGTKNQPQHF

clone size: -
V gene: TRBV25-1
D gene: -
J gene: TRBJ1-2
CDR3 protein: CASSPRTGSFRGYTF

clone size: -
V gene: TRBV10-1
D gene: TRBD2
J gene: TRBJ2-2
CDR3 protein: CASSREGLANTGELFF

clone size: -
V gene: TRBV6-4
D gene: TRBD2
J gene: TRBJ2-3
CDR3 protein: CASSDSGRGGTDTQYF

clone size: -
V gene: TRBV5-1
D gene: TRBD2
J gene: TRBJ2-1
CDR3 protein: CASSLFNGGAAYNEQFF

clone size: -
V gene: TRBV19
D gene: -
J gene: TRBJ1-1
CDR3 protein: CASSVSQATEAFF

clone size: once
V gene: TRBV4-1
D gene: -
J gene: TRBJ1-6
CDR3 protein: CASSHDNRNSPLHF

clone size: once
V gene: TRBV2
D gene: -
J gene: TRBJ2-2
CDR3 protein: CASIGQGFAGELFF

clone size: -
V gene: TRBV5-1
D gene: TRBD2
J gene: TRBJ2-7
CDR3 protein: CASSSLGGGAYEQYF

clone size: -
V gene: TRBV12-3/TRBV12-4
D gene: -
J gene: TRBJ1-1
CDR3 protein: CASSLESAEAFF

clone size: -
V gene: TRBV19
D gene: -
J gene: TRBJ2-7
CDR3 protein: CASSVAALTDEQYF

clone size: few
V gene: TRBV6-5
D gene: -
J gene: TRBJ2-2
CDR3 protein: CASTPQGNTGELFF

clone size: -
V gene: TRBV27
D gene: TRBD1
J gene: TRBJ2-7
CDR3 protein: CASRGQGLHEQYF

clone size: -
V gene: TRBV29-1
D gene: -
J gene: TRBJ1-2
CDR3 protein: CSVANSANYGYTF

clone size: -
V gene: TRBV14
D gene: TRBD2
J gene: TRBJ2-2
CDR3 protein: CASSLRGGPYTGELFF

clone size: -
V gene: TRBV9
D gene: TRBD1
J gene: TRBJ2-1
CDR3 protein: CASSVRDRGSTEQFF

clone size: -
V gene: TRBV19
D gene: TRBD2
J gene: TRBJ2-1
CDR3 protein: CASSIDLGRVSDNEQFF

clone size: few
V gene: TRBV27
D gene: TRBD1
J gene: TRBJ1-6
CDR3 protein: CASSAEPGQGNSPLHF

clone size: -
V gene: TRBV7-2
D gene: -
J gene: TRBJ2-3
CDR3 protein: CASSLAMWDTQYF

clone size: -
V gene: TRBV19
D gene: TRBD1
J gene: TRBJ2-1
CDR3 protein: CASSTTGQGVGEQFF